This entry lists 27 T cell receptor beta chains sequenced from one sample in a study of blood T cell repertoires in COVID-19 (dated by TCRdb to about 2020). Library generation was performed with the immunoSEQ multiplex PCR assay. TCRdb took this table from immuneACCESS and kept in-frame rearrangements with V and J called. Such tables lack part of the clones; where checked against another copy, unresolved V genes explain under half of the gap, and the rest is unexplained. Counted in this sample were 250,000 to 300,000 clones; about 93% of them appeared once. Around 1.1% of the sample is held by the ten biggest clonotypes. The sample comprised PBMCs or T cells enriched from blood (not recorded which). These receptors all stem from a woman in her 30s who had recovered from COVID-19.

The chain uses TRBV30 and TRBJ1-2; the D gene is possibly TRBD1 (5 bases). V dropped 5 bases and J dropped 5 bases, with 24 bases sitting between them. The CDR3 has 16 amino acids. Germline V gene lookup returns CDR1 GTSNPN and CDR2 SVGIG (reference sequence). The CDR3 reads CAWERAWGRAGYGYTF. DNA for the CDR3: TGTGCCTGGGAAAGGGCGTGGGGCAGGGCGGGGTATGGCTACACCTTC.

The CDR3 sequence is CASSEISSGRKYEQFF. The DNA of the CDR3 is TGTGCCAGCAGTGAGATTTCTAGCGGGAGAAAGTATGAGCAGTTCTTC. The chain recombines TRBV2 with TRBJ2-1; 10 bases align to TRBD2. Germline CDR1 reads SNHLY; CDR2 reads FYNNEI. With V trimmed by 3 bases and J by 8 bases, 10 bases remained unmatched. CDR3 length: 16 amino acids.

The rearrangement joins TRBV28 to TRBJ2-7, with TRBD2 as a possible D gene (6 bases). Trimming took 6 bases from V and 3 from J, leaving 12 bases between them. Germline CDR1 reads MDHEN; CDR2 reads SYDVKM. The CDR3 spans 13 residues. The CDR3 spells CASRGGRFYEQYF. CDR3 DNA: TGTGCCAGCAGGGGGGGACGGTTCTACGAGCAGTACTTC.

The chain uses TRBV4-1 and TRBJ2-7; tentatively, D is TRBD2 (6 bases). Germline CDR1 MGHRA, CDR2 YSYEKL. Trimming took 3 bases from V and 6 from J, leaving 15 bases between them. The CDR3 length is 14 residues. CDR3 DNA: TGCGCCAGCAGCCAGGAGGGCCCGGAAGGCGAGCAGTACTTC. The encoded protein is CASSQEGPEGEQYF.

The genes are TRBV9 and TRBJ2-7, with TRBD2 identical over 9 bases. This CDR3 spans 14 amino acids. The germline V gene encodes CDR1 SGDLS and CDR2 YYNGEE. The ends lost 4 bases at V and 5 bases at J; junction bases unmatched: 7. CDR3 DNA: TGTGCCAGCAGCAGTAGCGGGAGATTCCACGAGCAGTACTTC. Translated, it gives CASSSSGRFHEQYF.

This chain connects TRBV24-1 to TRBJ2-1; 11 bases line up with TRBD2. Germline loops: CDR1 KGHDR, CDR2 SFDVKD. The V segment lost 1 base and the J segment 5 bases; nucleotides outside the gene matches: 3. This CDR3 comprises 16 residues. CDR3 amino acids: CATSDFTSGRDNEQFF. In nucleotides, the CDR3 is TGTGCCACCAGTGATTTTACTAGCGGGAGAGACAATGAGCAGTTCTTC.

The chain links TRBV12-3 or TRBV12-4 to TRBJ1-6; a weak D match, TRBD1 (6 bases). The CDR3 sequence is 13 residues long. V lost 5 bases and J 11 bases, leaving 13 bases between the germline ends. CDR3 region: CASSQDRHPPLHF. CDR3 nucleotides: TGTGCCAGCAGTCAGGACAGACACCCACCCCTCCACTTT.

This clone was recorded only once. The chain recombines TRBV29-1 with TRBJ2-5; D gene ambiguous. Germline V lookup: CDR1 SQVTM, CDR2 ANQGSEA. The CDR3 is made up of 11 amino acids. V was shortened by 5 bases and J by 6 bases, with 10 bases between the two germline ends. CDR3 coding DNA: TGCAGCGTTCTTCCCGTTCAGACCCAGTACTTC. It translates to CSVLPVQTQYF.

This rearrangement joins TRBV6-2 or TRBV6-3 to TRBJ2-7; 14 bases agree with TRBD2. The CDR3 sequence is 17 residues long. Trimming removed 2 bases from V and 2 bases from J; junction bases left unmatched: 5. The germline CDR1 and CDR2 sequences are MNHEY and SVGEGT. The CDR3 region is CASSYATSGRGAYEQYF. In nucleotides, the CDR3 is TGTGCCAGCAGTTACGCGACTAGCGGGAGGGGTGCCTACGAGCAGTACTTC.

This clone was detected once. The limits of the CDR3 on the DNA are not certain, so only TCRdb's listed CDR3 is given. The CDR3 protein is CASSVAFGAGGSF. The rearrangement links TRBV9 to TRBJ2-7; TRBD1 reflects the table's D call only, with no check against the DNA. Germline-derived CDR1 and CDR2 are SGDLS and YYNGEE. The CDR3 totals 13 residues, both ends included.

The V call is TRBV14, the J call TRBJ1-2; D not resolved. CDR1 and CDR2 from the germline V gene are SGHDN and FVKESK. This CDR3 has 12 amino acids. V lost 1 base and J 8 bases, leaving 8 bases between the germline ends. The CDR3 nucleotides read TGTGCCAGCAGCCAAGGCAGTCGCGGCTACACCTTC. Protein: CASSQGSRGYTF.

J is TRBJ2-3 and V is TRBV4-2, with D hard to call. Trimming removed 0 bases at V and 2 bases at J, with 6 bases between. In germline, CDR1 is LGHNA, CDR2 YNFKEQ. CDR3 length: 14 amino acids. The CDR3 DNA sequence: TGTGCCAGCAGCCAAGAGGGCTCCACAGATACGCAGTATTTT. Its translation: CASSQEGSTDTQYF.

V gene TRBV19 combines with J gene TRBJ2-5; D uncertain. CDR1 LNHDA and CDR2 SQIVND come from the germline V gene (reference sequence). The CDR3 contains 12 residues. V was cut by 1 base and J by 4 bases, with 4 bases left in between. The CDR3 protein is CASSIGRETQYF. The CDR3 DNA reads as TGTGCCAGTAGTATAGGTAGAGAGACCCAGTACTTC.

The chain carries TRBV7-8 and TRBJ2-1, with 8 bases that match TRBD2. The CDR3 loop spans 17 amino acids. Trimming cost V 2 bases and J 5 bases; bases outside gene matches: 11. CDR1 is SGHVS and CDR2 is FQNEAQ in the germline V gene. The CDR3 protein is CASSLWTGGQQHNEQFF. The CDR3 nucleotides read TGTGCCAGCAGCTTATGGACGGGAGGGCAGCAACACAATGAGCAGTTCTTC.

The V and J genes are TRBV9 and TRBJ1-2, with D possibly being TRBD1 (6 bases). Germline loops: CDR1 SGDLS, CDR2 YYNGEE. The CDR3 is 15 amino acids. Trimming removed 0 bases from V and 4 bases from J, with 13 bases in between. The CDR3 protein is CASSVVDRRGYGYTF. CDR3 coding DNA: TGTGCCAGCAGCGTAGTCGACAGGCGCGGCTATGGCTACACCTTC.

J is TRBJ2-1 and V is TRBV10-3; possibly TRBD1 for D (6 bases). There are 15 residues in the CDR3. Trimming left V 4 bases short and J 7 bases short, with 17 bases between. Germline-derived CDR1 and CDR2 are ENHRY and SYGVKD. The CDR3 nucleotides read TGTGCCATCAGTGCCCAGGGGCCCCTCTTGAATGAGCAGTTCTTC. Translated: CAISAQGPLLNEQFF.

J is TRBJ2-2 and V is TRBV7-2, with D tentatively TRBD1 (5 bases). This CDR3 comprises 14 residues. Germline V gives CDR1 SGHTA, CDR2 FQGNSA. V gave up 4 bases and J gave up 5 bases, with 11 bases separating them. The DNA for the CDR3 is TGTGCCAGCAGCTCCCTCACAGGTACCGGGGAGCTGTTTTTT. It yields the protein CASSSLTGTGELFF. Supplemented by reference TRBV7-2 and TRBJ2-2, the full variable domain reads GAGVSQSPSNKVTEKGKDVELRCDPISGHTALYWYRQSLGQGLEFLIYFQGNSAPDKSGLPSDRFSAERTGGSVSTLTIQRTQQEDSAVYLCASSSLTGTGELFFGEGSRLTVL.

The chain couples TRBV28 to TRBJ1-1, with 9 bases lining up with TRBD1. The germline CDR1 and CDR2 sequences are MDHEN and SYDVKM. Trimming cost V 3 bases and J 0 bases; bases outside gene matches: 2. The CDR3 is 15 residues long. CDR3 nucleotides: TGTGCCAGCAGTTTGGGGACAGGGCTGAACACTGAAGCTTTCTTT. Its translation is CASSLGTGLNTEAFF.

The chain employs TRBV11-2 and TRBJ2-3; 10 bases are shared with TRBD2. CDR1 is SGHAT and CDR2 is FQNNGV in the germline V gene. V was clipped by 7 bases and J by 2 bases; unmatched bases: 6. The CDR3 contains 15 residues. The CDR3 region has the DNA TGTGCCAGCAAACGGACTAGCGGTTCCACAGATACGCAGTATTTT. It is translated as CASKRTSGSTDTQYF. Complete variable domain (other parts from reference TRBV11-2 and TRBJ2-3): EAGVAQSPRYKIIEKRQSVAFWCNPISGHATLYWYQQILGQGPKLLIQFQNNGVVDDSQLPKDRFSAERLKGVDSTLKIQPAKLEDSAVYLCASKRTSGSTDTQYFGPGTRLTVL.

This rearrangement joins TRBV7-9 to TRBJ1-5; maybe TRBD1 (6 bases). Per the germline V gene, CDR1 is SEHNR and CDR2 is FQNEAQ (reference sequence). The CDR3 sequence is 13 residues long. The V end lost 5 bases, the J end lost 4 bases, and 9 bases lay between the germline ends. The CDR3 spells CASSQGLNQPQHF. The CDR3 nucleotides read TGTGCCAGCAGCCAGGGGCTAAATCAGCCCCAGCATTTT. Full variable domain (remainder filled in from reference TRBV7-9 and TRBJ1-5): DTGVSQNPRHKITKRGQNVTFRCDPISEHNRLYWYRQTLGQGPEFLTYFQNEAQLEKSRLLSDRFSAERPKGSFSTLEIQRTEQGDSAMYLCASSQGLNQPQHFGDGTRLSIL.

J is TRBJ2-6 and V is TRBV5-1, with 8 bases aligning to TRBD1. The CDR3 extends over 15 amino acids. V lost 4 bases to trimming and J lost 2 bases; unmatched junction nucleotides: 2. The germline V gene has CDR1 SGHRS and CDR2 YFSETQ. The CDR3 DNA sequence: TGCGCCAGCAGCCCAGGGGGCGCTGGGGCCAACGTCCTGACTTTC. Translated: CASSPGGAGANVLTF.

The rearrangement links TRBV30 to TRBJ1-2, with D unclear. The germline gives CDR1 GTSNPN, CDR2 SVGIG (reference sequence). The V end was cut by 3 bases, the J end by 8 bases, with 10 bases between. The length of the CDR3 is 11 residues. CDR3 in DNA: TGTGCCTGGAGAATGGCCCACGGCTACACCTTC. It yields the protein CAWRMAHGYTF.

In its sample, this clone was seen a few times. The V and J genes are TRBV11-1 and TRBJ1-2; weak D call: TRBD1 (6 bases). Between the trimmed V and J ends, which lost 5 bases and 6 bases, there was a span of 22 bases. The CDR3 sequence is 16 residues long. Germline lookup yields CDR1 SGHAT and CDR2 FQDESV (reference sequence). CDR3: CASSLRGVGVGDGYTF. CDR3 nucleotides: TGTGCCAGCAGCCTCAGGGGCGTGGGCGTTGGTGATGGCTACACCTTC.

The chain recombines TRBV7-2 with TRBJ2-7; D might be TRBD2 (5 bases). Germline loops: CDR1 SGHTA, CDR2 FQGNSA. The V end lost 4 bases, the J end lost 2 bases, and 15 bases lay between the germline ends. The CDR3 is made up of 15 amino acids. Here the CDR3 DNA reads TGTGCCAGCAGCTCCGGGGTGTTGAATCCCTACGAGCAGTACTTC. It yields the protein CASSSGVLNPYEQYF. The variable domain in full, with the rest retrieved from reference TRBV7-2 and TRBJ2-7, is GAGVSQSPSNKVTEKGKDVELRCDPISGHTALYWYRQSLGQGLEFLIYFQGNSAPDKSGLPSDRFSAERTGGSVSTLTIQRTQQEDSAVYLCASSSGVLNPYEQYFGPGTRLTVT.

V is TRBV6-1 and J is TRBJ2-3; 7 bases map to TRBD2. The CDR3 has 17 amino acids. With 0 bases clipped from V and 4 bases from J, the junction kept 10 bases outside the gene matches. The germline gives CDR1 MNHNS, CDR2 SASEGT. CDR3 loop: CASSEARGGRVSDTQYF. Written as DNA, the CDR3 is TGTGCCAGCAGTGAAGCACGAGGCGGGAGAGTATCAGATACGCAGTATTTT.

The chain carries TRBV27 and TRBJ2-1, with 9 nucleotides matching TRBD1. The CDR3 is made up of 15 amino acids. V dropped 6 bases and J dropped 0; count of bases not matched to a gene: 3. CDR1 and CDR2 from the germline V gene are MNHEY and SMNVEV (reference sequence). Here the CDR3 DNA reads TGTGCCAGCAGGGACAGGGGAAACTCCTACAATGAGCAGTTCTTC. Protein product: CASRDRGNSYNEQFF.

The rearrangement joins TRBV19 to TRBJ2-2, with 8 bases that match TRBD1. The CDR3 has 14 amino acids. CDR1 is LNHDA, CDR2 SQIVND, per germline (reference sequence). Losses at the gene ends were 7 bases for V and 5 bases for J; bases not matched to a gene: 6. Here the CDR3 DNA reads TGTGCCAGTACCACCGGACAGGGTACCGGGGAGCTGTTTTTT. Its translation is CASTTGQGTGELFF.